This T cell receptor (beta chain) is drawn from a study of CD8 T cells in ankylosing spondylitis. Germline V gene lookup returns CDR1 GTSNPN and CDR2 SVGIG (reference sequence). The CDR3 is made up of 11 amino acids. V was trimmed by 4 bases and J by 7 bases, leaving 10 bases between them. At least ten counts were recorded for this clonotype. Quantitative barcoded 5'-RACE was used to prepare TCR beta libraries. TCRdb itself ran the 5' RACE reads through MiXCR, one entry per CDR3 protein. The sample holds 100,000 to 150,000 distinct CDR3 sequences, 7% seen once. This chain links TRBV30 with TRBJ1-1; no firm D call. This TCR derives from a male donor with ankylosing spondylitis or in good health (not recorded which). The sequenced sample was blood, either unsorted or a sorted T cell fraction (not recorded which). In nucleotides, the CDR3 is TGTGCCTGGAATATAGAGATTGAAGCTTTCTTT. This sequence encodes CAWNIEIEAFF.